These T cell receptor beta chains were read from a single sample in a study of blood T cell repertoires in COVID-19. Libraries were prepared by immunoSEQ multiplex PCR; TCRdb keeps only in-frame clonotypes and omits some of them. This sample has more than 150,000 clones, with around 86% found just once. Sequences were obtained from peripheral blood. Receptors originate from a man aged 40-49 years with acute or convalescent COVID-19. The CDR3 runs from the conserved cysteine through the conserved F or W.

V gene	J gene	CDR3 protein
TRBV6-6	TRBJ2-1	CASKNSAGVSYNEQFF
TRBV7-6	TRBJ2-3	CASSQLGGQRPADTQYF
TRBV21-1	TRBJ2-7	CASSKEGRSSPYEQYF
TRBV19	TRBJ1-5	CASTPQAWTVNQPQHF
TRBV6-1	TRBJ2-3	CASSESGGRMPDTQYF
TRBV2	TRBJ1-2	CASSGWTGIQANYGYTF
TRBV9	TRBJ2-1	CASSLGRAGVGEQFF
TRBV5-1	TRBJ2-3	CASTPQQGRETDTQYF
TRBV7-2	TRBJ1-1	CASSLYGNTEAFF
TRBV7-9	TRBJ1-5	CASSWEGQRPQHF
TRBV30	TRBJ2-1	CAARTSRQFF
TRBV27	TRBJ2-5	CASSPGGYQETQYF
TRBV7-8	TRBJ1-1	CASSLSARGNTEAFF
TRBV2	TRBJ2-1	CASRSFGRPEQFF
TRBV3-1/TRBV3-2	TRBJ1-5	CASSHGGGNQPQHF
TRBV6-4	TRBJ1-2	CASSDSGTGEGYTF
TRBV4-1	TRBJ1-2	CASSQDLFYGYTF
TRBV6-5	TRBJ2-2	CASSNRGSTGELFF
TRBV14	TRBJ2-3	CASSPRKIDHSSTDTQYF
TRBV4-3	TRBJ1-1	CASSQAPGTGFSLTATEAFF
TRBV4-3	TRBJ2-1	CASSQVHLGTGLNEQFF
TRBV29-1	TRBJ2-2	CSGERDGELFF
TRBV5-6	TRBJ2-5	CASSHASGGGGTEETQYF
TRBV6-2/TRBV6-3	TRBJ2-2	CASSYALAGAGELFF
TRBV3-1/TRBV3-2	TRBJ2-7	CASSHYRNEQYF
TRBV6-2/TRBV6-3	TRBJ1-5	CASSYSSRGKYQPQHF
TRBV10-2	TRBJ2-4	CASSWLAGDQGRENIQYF
TRBV5-1	TRBJ1-2	CASSHQGDRSNYGYTF
TRBV30	TRBJ1-4	CAWSLTATNEKLFF